This T cell receptor beta chain is drawn from a study of graft-versus-host responses after intestinal transplantation. Study background: Isolated intestinal, liver-intestinal, or multivisceral transplants were what recipients had. Once they had received anti-thymocyte globulin induction, all recipients took tacrolimus and steroids for approximately 3 years. Study-wide findings and caveats: Investigators detected GvH clones in recipient marrow, with some emerging earlier in ileum or blood. Allografts of patients with graft-donor T cell macrochimerism showed high graft-versus-host to host-versus-graft clone ratios.

Sequencing was performed with immunoSEQ multiplex PCR; in TCRdb, only in-frame clones are kept and a portion is missing. Of roughly 99,000 clones listed, 80% to 95% are singletons. The V gene lost 5 bases and the J gene lost 2 bases, with 13 bases spanning the gap. This CDR3 comprises 14 residues. CDR1 MNHNS and CDR2 SASEGT come from the germline V gene. As concerns this clone: Its antigen remains unknown.

The sequence was collected from a human donor who was the organ donor for an intestinal transplant. The chain is built from TRBV6-1 and TRBJ2-7; possible D gene TRBD1, 6 bases. The input for sequencing was unstimulated CD8+ T cells sorted from spleen or lymph node cells, taken before transplant. For the CDR3, the DNA is TGTGCCAGCAGTTCAGGGGAAGGAGCCTACGAGCAGTACTTC. Residues: CASSSGEGAYEQYF.